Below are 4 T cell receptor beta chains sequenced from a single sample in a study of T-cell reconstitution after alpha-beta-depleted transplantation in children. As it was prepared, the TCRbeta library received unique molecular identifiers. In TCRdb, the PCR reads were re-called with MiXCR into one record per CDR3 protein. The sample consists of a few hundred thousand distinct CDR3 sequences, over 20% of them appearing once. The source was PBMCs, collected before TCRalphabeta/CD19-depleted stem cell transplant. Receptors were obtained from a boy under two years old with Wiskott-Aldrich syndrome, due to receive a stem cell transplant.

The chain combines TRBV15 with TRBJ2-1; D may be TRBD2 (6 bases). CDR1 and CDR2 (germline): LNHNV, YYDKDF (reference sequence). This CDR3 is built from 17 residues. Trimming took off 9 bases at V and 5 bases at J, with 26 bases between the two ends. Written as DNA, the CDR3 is TGTGCCACAGGCACGGGCAGGGAGGTTTACCGAGACAATGAGCAGTTCTTC. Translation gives CATGTGREVYRDNEQFF.

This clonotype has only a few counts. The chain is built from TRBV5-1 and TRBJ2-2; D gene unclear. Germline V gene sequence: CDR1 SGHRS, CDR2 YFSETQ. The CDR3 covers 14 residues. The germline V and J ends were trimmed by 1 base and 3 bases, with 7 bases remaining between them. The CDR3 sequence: CASSLIRDTGELFF. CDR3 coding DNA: TGCGCCAGCAGCTTGATAAGGGACACCGGGGAGCTGTTTTTT.

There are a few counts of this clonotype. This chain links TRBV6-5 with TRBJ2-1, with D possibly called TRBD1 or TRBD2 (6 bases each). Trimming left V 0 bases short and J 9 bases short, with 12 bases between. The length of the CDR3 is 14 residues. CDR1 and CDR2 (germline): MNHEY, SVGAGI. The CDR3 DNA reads TGTGCCAGCAGTTACTCAGGGGGGTCCGGTGAGCAGTTCTTC. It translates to CASSYSGGSGEQFF.

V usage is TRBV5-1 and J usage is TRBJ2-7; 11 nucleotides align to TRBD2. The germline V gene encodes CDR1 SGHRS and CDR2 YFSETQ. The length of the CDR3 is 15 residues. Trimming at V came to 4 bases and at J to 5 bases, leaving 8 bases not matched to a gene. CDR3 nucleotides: TGCGCCAGCAGCCAACTAGCGGGAGTTCCCCACGAGCAGTACTTC. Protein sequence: CASSQLAGVPHEQYF.